This TCR beta chain was sequenced in a study of blood T cell repertoires in COVID-19. Across the whole study: From T cells, B-cell-depleted T cells, or PBMCs came the material, which was cDNA or gDNA.

V dropped 7 bases and J dropped 2; count of bases not matched to a gene: 9. The germline V gene has CDR1 SNHLY and CDR2 FYNNEI. The length of the CDR3 is 16 residues. Here immunoSEQ multiplex PCR was the method, and the copy in TCRdb shows in-frame clones only, minus some. Of about 170,000 clones listed, 65% to 85% are singletons. The TCR originated in a human donor with acute or convalescent COVID-19. The donor label of this sample is uncertain. The chain has TRBV2 and TRBJ2-3; TRBD1 matches at 10 bases. Source material: peripheral blood. CDR3 nucleotide sequence: TGTGCCAGCAACCGGAGGGGACAGGGGTTCACAGATACGCAGTATTTT. It codes for CASNRRGQGFTDTQYF.